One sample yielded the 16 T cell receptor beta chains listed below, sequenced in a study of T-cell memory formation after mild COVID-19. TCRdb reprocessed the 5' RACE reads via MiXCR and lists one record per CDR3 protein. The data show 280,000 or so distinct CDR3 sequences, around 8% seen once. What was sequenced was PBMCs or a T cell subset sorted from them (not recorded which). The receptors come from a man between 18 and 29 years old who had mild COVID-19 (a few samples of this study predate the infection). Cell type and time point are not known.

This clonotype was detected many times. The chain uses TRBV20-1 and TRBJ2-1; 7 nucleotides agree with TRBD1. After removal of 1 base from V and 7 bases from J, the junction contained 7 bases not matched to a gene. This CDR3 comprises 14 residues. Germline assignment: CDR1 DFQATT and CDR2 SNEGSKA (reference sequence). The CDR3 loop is CSARGQDRKNEQFF. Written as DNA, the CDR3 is TGCAGTGCTAGAGGTCAGGACAGGAAAAATGAGCAGTTCTTC.

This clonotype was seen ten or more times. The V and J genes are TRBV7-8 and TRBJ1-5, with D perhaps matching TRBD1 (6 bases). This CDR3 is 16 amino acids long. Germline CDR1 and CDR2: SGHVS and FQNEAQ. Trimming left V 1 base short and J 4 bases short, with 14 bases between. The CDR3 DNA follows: TGTGCCAGCAGCTTAGTGGGGGCGGACGGAAATCAGCCCCAGCATTTT. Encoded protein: CASSLVGADGNQPQHF. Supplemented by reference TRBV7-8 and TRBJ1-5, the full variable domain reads GAGVSQSPRYKVAKRGQDVALRCDPISGHVSLFWYQQALGQGPEFLTYFQNEAQLDKSGLPSDRFFAERPEGSVSTLKIQRTQQEDSAVYLCASSLVGADGNQPQHFGDGTRLSIL.

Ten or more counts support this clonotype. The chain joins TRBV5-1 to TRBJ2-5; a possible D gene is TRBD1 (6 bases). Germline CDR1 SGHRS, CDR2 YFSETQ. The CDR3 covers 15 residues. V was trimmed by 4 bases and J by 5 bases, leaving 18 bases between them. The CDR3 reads CASSDPTGKWETQYF. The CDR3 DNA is TGCGCCAGCAGCGACCCAACAGGGAAATGGGAGACCCAGTACTTC.

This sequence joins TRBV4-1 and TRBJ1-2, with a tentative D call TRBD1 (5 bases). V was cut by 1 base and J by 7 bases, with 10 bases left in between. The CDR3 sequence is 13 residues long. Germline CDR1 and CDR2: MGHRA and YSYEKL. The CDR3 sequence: CASSQGRASGYTF. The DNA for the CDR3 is TGCGCCAGCAGCCAAGGCAGGGCGAGTGGCTACACCTTC.

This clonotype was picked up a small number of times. The CDR3 is CASSYRGRFQETQYF. The CDR3 DNA follows: TGTGCCAGCAGTTACCGAGGCAGATTCCAAGAGACCCAGTACTTC. This chain links TRBV6-5 with TRBJ2-5; no reliable D call. V gave up 2 bases and J gave up 1 base, with 11 bases separating them. This CDR3 contains 15 residues. Germline V gives CDR1 MNHEY, CDR2 SVGAGI.

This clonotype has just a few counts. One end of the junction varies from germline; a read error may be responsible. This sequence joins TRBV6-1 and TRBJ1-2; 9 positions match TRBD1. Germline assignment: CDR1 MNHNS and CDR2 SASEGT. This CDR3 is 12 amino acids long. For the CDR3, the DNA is TGTGCCAGCAGTCGGGACAGGGCGGCCCTCTCCTTC. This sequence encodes CASSRDRAALSF.

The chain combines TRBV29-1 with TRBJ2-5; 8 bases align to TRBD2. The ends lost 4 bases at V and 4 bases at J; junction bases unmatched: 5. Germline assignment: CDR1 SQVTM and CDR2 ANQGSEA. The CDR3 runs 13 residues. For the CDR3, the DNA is TGCAGCGTTGGCGGGGGGCGCCGAGAGACCCAGTACTTC. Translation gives CSVGGGRRETQYF.

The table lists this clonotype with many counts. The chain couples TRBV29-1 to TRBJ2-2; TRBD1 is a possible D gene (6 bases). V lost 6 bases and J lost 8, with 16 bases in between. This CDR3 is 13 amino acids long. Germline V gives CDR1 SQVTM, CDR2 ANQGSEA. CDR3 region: CSVAPTGLGELFF. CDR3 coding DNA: TGCAGCGTGGCCCCGACAGGTTTGGGGGAGCTGTTTTTT.

For the CDR3, the DNA is TGTGCCAGCAGTCCAGCCGGGGGTAGCGGGGGCTCGTCCCATGAGCAGTTCTTC. Translating it yields CASSPAGGSGGSSHEQFF. The chain links TRBV6-6 to TRBJ2-1; 9 nucleotides match TRBD2. The germline V gene encodes CDR1 MNHNY and CDR2 SVGAGI (reference sequence). Trimming at V came to 5 bases and at J to 8 bases, leaving 19 bases not matched to a gene. This CDR3 contains 18 residues.

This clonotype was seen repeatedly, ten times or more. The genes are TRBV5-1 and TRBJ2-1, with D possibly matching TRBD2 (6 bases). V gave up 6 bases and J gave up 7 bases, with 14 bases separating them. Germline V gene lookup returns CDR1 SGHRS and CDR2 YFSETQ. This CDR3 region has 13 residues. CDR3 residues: CASIPPAGNEQFF. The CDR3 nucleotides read TGCGCCAGCATCCCCCCCGCGGGAAATGAGCAGTTCTTC.

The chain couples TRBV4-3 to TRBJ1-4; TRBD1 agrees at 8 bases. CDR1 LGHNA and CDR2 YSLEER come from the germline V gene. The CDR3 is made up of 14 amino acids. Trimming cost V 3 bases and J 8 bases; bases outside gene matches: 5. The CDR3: CASSQGQAEEKLFF. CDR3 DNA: TGCGCCAGCAGCCAGGGACAGGCGGAAGAAAAACTGTTTTTT.

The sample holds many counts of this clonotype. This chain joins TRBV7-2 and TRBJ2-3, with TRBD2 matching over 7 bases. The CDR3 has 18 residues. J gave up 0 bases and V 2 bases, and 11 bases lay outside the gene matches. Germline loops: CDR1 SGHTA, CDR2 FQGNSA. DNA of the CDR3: TGTGCCAGCAGCTTAAATGGGCCTAGCGGATCTAGCACAGATACGCAGTATTTT. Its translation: CASSLNGPSGSSTDTQYF.

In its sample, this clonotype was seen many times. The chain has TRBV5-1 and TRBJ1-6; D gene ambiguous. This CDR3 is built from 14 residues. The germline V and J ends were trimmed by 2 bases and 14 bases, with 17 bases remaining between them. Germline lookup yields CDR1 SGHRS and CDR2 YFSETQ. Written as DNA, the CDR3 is TGCGCCAGCAGCTTCCTCGGACGGCCTGGTGCCCTCCACTTT. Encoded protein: CASSFLGRPGALHF.

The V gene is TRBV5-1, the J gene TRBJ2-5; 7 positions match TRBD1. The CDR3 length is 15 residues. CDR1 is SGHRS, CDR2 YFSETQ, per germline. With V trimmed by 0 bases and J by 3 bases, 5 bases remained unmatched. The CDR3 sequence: CASSLVGTVKETQYF. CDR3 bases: TGCGCCAGCAGCTTGGTTGGGACAGTCAAAGAGACCCAGTACTTC.

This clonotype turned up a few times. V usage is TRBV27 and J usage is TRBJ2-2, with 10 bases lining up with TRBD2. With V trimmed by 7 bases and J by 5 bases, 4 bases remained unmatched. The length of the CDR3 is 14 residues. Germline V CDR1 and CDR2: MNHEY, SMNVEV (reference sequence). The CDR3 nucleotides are TGTGCCAGCAAATCGGGACTAGCGACCGGGGAGCTGTTTTTT. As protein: CASKSGLATGELFF.

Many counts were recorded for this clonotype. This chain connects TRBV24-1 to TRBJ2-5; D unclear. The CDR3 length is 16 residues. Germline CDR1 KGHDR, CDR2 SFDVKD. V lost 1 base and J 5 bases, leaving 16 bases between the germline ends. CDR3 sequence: CATSDFPSPHRETQYF. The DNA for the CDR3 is TGTGCCACCAGTGATTTCCCAAGCCCCCATCGGGAGACCCAGTACTTC.